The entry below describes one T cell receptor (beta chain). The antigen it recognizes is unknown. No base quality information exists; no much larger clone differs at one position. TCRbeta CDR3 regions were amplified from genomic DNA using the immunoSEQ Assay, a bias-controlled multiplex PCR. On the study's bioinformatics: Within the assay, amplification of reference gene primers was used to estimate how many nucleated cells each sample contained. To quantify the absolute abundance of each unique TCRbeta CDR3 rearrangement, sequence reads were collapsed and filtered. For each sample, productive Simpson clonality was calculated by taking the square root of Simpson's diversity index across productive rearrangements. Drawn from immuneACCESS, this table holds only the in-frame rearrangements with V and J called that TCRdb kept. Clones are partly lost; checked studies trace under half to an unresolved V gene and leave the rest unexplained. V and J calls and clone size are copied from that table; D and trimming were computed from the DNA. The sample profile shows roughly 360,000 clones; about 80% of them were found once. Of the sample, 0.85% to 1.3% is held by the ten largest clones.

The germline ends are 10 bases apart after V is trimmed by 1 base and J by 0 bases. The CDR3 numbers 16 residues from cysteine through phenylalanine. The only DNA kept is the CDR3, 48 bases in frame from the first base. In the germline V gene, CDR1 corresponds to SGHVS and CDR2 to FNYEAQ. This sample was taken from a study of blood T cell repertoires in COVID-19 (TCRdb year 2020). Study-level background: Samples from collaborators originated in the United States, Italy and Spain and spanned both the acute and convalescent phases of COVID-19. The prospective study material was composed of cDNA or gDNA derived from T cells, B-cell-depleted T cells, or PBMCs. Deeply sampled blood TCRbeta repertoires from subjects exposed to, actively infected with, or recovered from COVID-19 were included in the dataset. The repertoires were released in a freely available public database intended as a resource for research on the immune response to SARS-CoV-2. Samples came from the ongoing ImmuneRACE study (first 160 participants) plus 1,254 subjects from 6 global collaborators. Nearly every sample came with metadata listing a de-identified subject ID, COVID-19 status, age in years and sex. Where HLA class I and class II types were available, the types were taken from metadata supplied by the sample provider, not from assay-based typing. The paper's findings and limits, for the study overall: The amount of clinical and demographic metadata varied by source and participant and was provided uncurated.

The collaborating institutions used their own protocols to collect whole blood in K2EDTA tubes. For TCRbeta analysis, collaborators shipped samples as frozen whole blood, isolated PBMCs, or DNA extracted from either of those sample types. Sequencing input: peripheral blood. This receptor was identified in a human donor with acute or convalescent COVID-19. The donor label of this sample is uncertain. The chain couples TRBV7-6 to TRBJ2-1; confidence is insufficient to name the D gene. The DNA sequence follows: TGTGCCAGCAGCTTAGTTGCGGAAGGCTCCTACAATGAGCAGTTCTTC. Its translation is CASSLVAEGSYNEQFF.